The rows below give T cell receptor beta chains drawn from one sample of a study of neurological immune-mediated disorders. TCRdb re-called the 5' RACE reads with MiXCR, one entry per CDR3 protein. This sample has 55,000 to 65,000 distinct CDR3 sequences, with about 10% found just once. Sequencing input: PBMCs. The receptors shown here come from a male donor with HTLV-1-associated myelopathy (HAM/TSP). Each CDR3 is given without its conserved first and last residue.

V: TRBV3-1; J: TRBJ2-7; CDR3: ASSQIGVGGAEQY
V: TRBV24-1; J: TRBJ2-1; CDR3: ATGATYNEQF
V: TRBV12-3/TRBV12-4; J: TRBJ2-7; CDR3: ASSRGGQFYEQY
V: TRBV15; J: TRBJ2-5; CDR3: ATSRDVGWKPETQY
V: TRBV6-4; J: TRBJ2-3; CDR3: ASSDSATTDTQY
V: TRBV6-5; J: TRBJ1-1; CDR3: ASSLGVNTEAF
V: TRBV5-1; J: TRBJ2-7; CDR3: ASSLAGPYEQY
V: TRBV20-1; J: TRBJ1-1; CDR3: SARQNTEAF
V: TRBV27; J: TRBJ2-5; CDR3: ASSLAGAPETQY
V: TRBV6-5; J: TRBJ2-1; CDR3: ASSYIGGVSATYEQS
V: TRBV7-9; J: TRBJ2-3; CDR3: ASSHSGTDTQY
V: TRBV11-2; J: TRBJ1-1; CDR3: ASSLAAFGVNTEAF
V: TRBV28; J: TRBJ1-5; CDR3: ASSTRAGQGGNQPQH
V: TRBV3-1; J: TRBJ1-2; CDR3: ASSQNRGGYYGYT
V: TRBV6-6; J: TRBJ1-2; CDR3: ASSYEEGAGYT
V: TRBV6-5; J: TRBJ1-5; CDR3: ASSRTANQPQH
V: TRBV6-1; J: TRBJ2-3; CDR3: ASTGGQTSDTQY
V: TRBV4-3; J: TRBJ1-2; CDR3: ASSLTVNYGYT
V: TRBV19; J: TRBJ1-1; CDR3: ASSRGAGANTEAF
V: TRBV5-1; J: TRBJ1-1; CDR3: ASGNRVFGRDRGYMNTEAF
V: TRBV12-3/TRBV12-4; J: TRBJ1-2; CDR3: ASSLAPRGVYGYT
V: TRBV5-5; J: TRBJ1-1; CDR3: ASSFIANTEAF
V: TRBV30; J: TRBJ2-2; CDR3: AWSPGGPGELF